The 28 T cell receptor beta chains below come from one sample, sequenced in a study of blood T cell repertoires in COVID-19. Only in-frame clones appear in the TCRdb table, and some are missing; sequencing was by immunoSEQ multiplex PCR. The sample has roughly 100,000 clones; approximately 80% are singletons. Sequenced: peripheral blood. These receptors originate from a man older than 75 with acute or convalescent COVID-19.

The rearrangement links TRBV4-3 to TRBJ1-1; TRBD1 might be the D (5 bases). V shed 3 bases and J shed 8 bases, with 19 bases lying between them. This CDR3 is 15 amino acids long. The germline V gene has CDR1 LGHNA and CDR2 YSLEER. The CDR3: CASSHYSTGPFEAFF. CDR3 DNA: TGCGCCAGCAGCCATTATTCTACAGGTCCCTTCGAAGCTTTCTTT.

This clone was counted only a few times. The chain links TRBV28 to TRBJ2-3; TRBD2 matches 11 bases. The ends lost 6 bases at V and 7 bases at J; junction bases unmatched: 6. This CDR3 region has 14 residues. CDR1 and CDR2 (germline): MDHEN, SYDVKM. CDR3 sequence reads: CASSTSGSLHTQYF. The DNA of the CDR3 is TGTGCCAGCAGCACTAGCGGGAGTCTTCATACGCAGTATTTT.

V is TRBV7-3 and J is TRBJ2-1, with 14 nucleotides matching TRBD2. The CDR3 spans 16 residues. V lost 4 bases and J lost 12; bases outside the gene matches: 11. Germline lookup yields CDR1 SGHTA and CDR2 FQGTGA. CDR3 in amino acids: CASSYGLAGGLDGQFF. In DNA, the CDR3 is TGTGCCAGCAGCTACGGACTAGCGGGAGGTCTAGATGGGCAGTTCTTC.

This clone was picked up one time. V usage is TRBV3-1 (or the pseudogene TRBV3-2) and J usage is TRBJ1-1, with 8 nucleotides matching TRBD1. The CDR3 consists of 13 residues. The ends lost 1 base at V and 8 bases at J; junction bases unmatched: 3. From germline, CDR1 is LGHDT and CDR2 YNNKEL (reference sequence). The CDR3 coding sequence is TGTGCCAGCAGCCAAGTGGGACAGGAGGAAGCTTTCTTT. Its translation is CASSQVGQEEAFF.

The V gene is TRBV14, the J gene TRBJ1-1; D is ambiguous. The CDR3 is 13 amino acids. Germline values: CDR1 SGHDN, CDR2 FVKESK. V dropped 2 bases and J dropped 8 bases, with 12 bases sitting between them. CDR3 region: CASSQHGRGEAFF. DNA for the CDR3: TGTGCCAGCAGCCAACACGGCCGCGGGGAAGCTTTCTTT. Full variable domain (rest looked up from reference TRBV14 and TRBJ1-1): EAGVTQFPSHSVIEKGQTVTLRCDPISGHDNLYWYRRVMGKEIKFLLHFVKESKQDESGMPNNRFLAERTGGTYSTLKVQPAELEDSGVYFCASSQHGRGEAFFGQGTRLTVV.

This CDR3 is CAISESIGAASSYEQYF. The CDR3 nucleotides read TGTGCCATCAGTGAGTCGATTGGTGCAGCTAGCTCCTACGAGCAGTACTTC. The chain recombines TRBV10-3 with TRBJ2-7; D remains ambiguous. The CDR3 length is 17 residues. Germline V gene sequence: CDR1 ENHRY, CDR2 SYGVKD. Trimming took off 0 bases at V and 0 bases at J, with 15 bases between the two ends.

The J gene is TRBJ2-7, the V gene TRBV4-1, with 7 bases that match TRBD2. The CDR3 totals 17 residues. CDR1 is MGHRA, CDR2 YSYEKL, per germline. V trimming: 2 bases; J trimming: 3 bases; junction bases outside the gene matches: 13. The CDR3 reads CASSQSLTGGRVYEQYF. The CDR3 DNA reads as TGCGCCAGCAGCCAATCATTAACGGGAGGCCGCGTCTACGAGCAGTACTTC.

The chain joins TRBV6-5 to TRBJ1-5; the D is unclear. The V end lost 4 bases, the J end lost 1 base, and 8 bases lay between the germline ends. The CDR3 length is 14 residues. CDR1 and CDR2 (germline): MNHEY, SVGAGI. CDR3 in amino acids: CASSSIPSNQPQHF. In nucleotides, the CDR3 is TGTGCCAGCAGTTCTATACCAAGCAATCAGCCCCAGCATTTT.

CDR3 residues: CASSYTGRLTQHF. Here the CDR3 DNA reads TGTGCCAGCAGTTACACCGGGAGGTTGACCCAGCATTTT. The chain carries TRBV6-2 or TRBV6-3 and TRBJ1-5; D gene ambiguous. Looked up from germline, CDR1 is MNHEY and CDR2 is SVGEGT. This CDR3 comprises 13 residues. V lost 2 bases to trimming and J lost 11 bases, with 13 bases between them.

This clone was counted only a few times. The chain carries TRBV27 and TRBJ1-1, with 8 bases fitting TRBD1. The ends lost 4 bases at V and 1 base at J; junction bases unmatched: 8. Germline V gene sequence: CDR1 MNHEY, CDR2 SMNVEV (reference sequence). The CDR3 is 16 amino acids. CDR3 sequence (DNA): TGTGCCAGCAGTTCGCTGGCCGGGACAGGGAACACTGAAGCTTTCTTT. This sequence encodes CASSSLAGTGNTEAFF.

This chain uses TRBV7-2 with TRBJ1-3; possible D gene TRBD1, 5 bases. V was clipped by 5 bases and J by 8 bases, with 16 bases between them. The germline CDR1 and CDR2 sequences are SGHTA and FQGNSA. The length of the CDR3 is 14 residues. CDR3 in amino acids: CASSQEWGEDTIYF. CDR3 nucleotides: TGTGCCAGCAGCCAAGAATGGGGGGAAGACACCATATATTTT.

This clone has more than one count but fewer than ten. The rearrangement joins TRBV28 to TRBJ1-5; 8 positions agree with TRBD1. The CDR3 has 15 residues. Per the germline V gene, CDR1 is MDHEN and CDR2 is SYDVKM. V lost 3 bases and J lost 6; bases outside the gene matches: 7. CDR3 coding DNA: TGTGCCAGCAGTTTTCTCAGGACAGGGAGTCAGCCCCAGCATTTT. Translating gives CASSFLRTGSQPQHF. Filled out from reference TRBV28 and TRBJ1-5, the complete variable domain reads DVKVTQSSRYLVKRTGEKVFLECVQDMDHENMFWYRQDPGLGLRLIYFSYDVKMKEKGDIPEGYSVSREKKERFSLILESASTNQTSMYLCASSFLRTGSQPQHFGDGTRLSIL.

The chain combines TRBV11-1 with TRBJ2-1; the D gene is possibly TRBD2 (6 bases). Germline lookup yields CDR1 SGHAT and CDR2 FQDESV (reference sequence). The CDR3 length is 15 residues. V dropped 6 bases and J dropped 6 bases, with 18 bases sitting between them. The DNA for the CDR3 is TGTGCCAGCAGTCCCCCGGGGACTGGGGTCAATGAGCAGTTCTTC. Translation gives CASSPPGTGVNEQFF.

The CDR3 DNA sequence: TGCGCCAGCAGCCTCCGGGACAGGGAACAGAATGAGCAGTTCTTC. It codes for CASSLRDREQNEQFF. The chain combines TRBV5-1 with TRBJ2-1, with 9 bases aligning to TRBD1. The J segment lost 7 bases and the V segment lost 4 bases, leaving 9 bases of the junction unmatched. This CDR3 has 15 amino acids. Germline lookup yields CDR1 SGHRS and CDR2 YFSETQ. Looking up the rest from reference TRBV5-1 and TRBJ2-1 gives the full variable domain: KAGVTQTPRYLIKTRGQQVTLSCSPISGHRSVSWYQQTPGQGLQFLFEYFSETQRNKGNFPGRFSGRQFSNSRSEMNVSTLELGDSALYLCASSLRDREQNEQFFGPGTRLTVL.

The chain couples TRBV6-5 to TRBJ1-4, with TRBD1 as a possible D gene (6 bases). Trimming cost V 6 bases and J 11 bases, with 22 bases left between them. Germline CDR1 reads MNHEY; CDR2 reads SVGAGI. The CDR3 has 15 residues. CDR3 amino acids: CASSDKGQGVVKLFF. In nucleotides, the CDR3 is TGTGCCAGCAGCGACAAGGGACAAGGGGTCGTCAAACTGTTTTTT.

In its sample, this clone was seen a few times. The V and J genes are TRBV19 and TRBJ2-7; TRBD2 is a possible D gene (6 bases). This CDR3 is 13 amino acids long. Germline V CDR1 and CDR2: LNHDA, SQIVND (reference sequence). V lost 5 bases, J lost 7 bases, and 15 bases lay in between. For the CDR3, the DNA is TGTGCCAGTAGTGCAAACCGGGGGAGTGAGCAGTACTTC. Translated, it gives CASSANRGSEQYF.

This clone was detected only a few times. The DNA of the CDR3 is TGTGCCAGCAGCTTGGGACAGGCATCCTCCTACGAGCAGTACTTC. This codes for CASSLGQASSYEQYF. The chain has TRBV3-1 (or the pseudogene TRBV3-2) and TRBJ2-7, with 8 bases fitting TRBD1. Germline loops: CDR1 LGHDT, CDR2 YNNKEL (reference sequence). V lost 5 bases and J lost 0; bases outside the gene matches: 6. The CDR3 runs to 15 residues.

The V and J genes are TRBV28 and TRBJ2-3; 9 nucleotides line up with TRBD1. J lost 2 bases, V lost 6 bases, and 9 bases had no gene match. The CDR3 covers 16 residues. Germline V gene sequence: CDR1 MDHEN, CDR2 SYDVKM. The CDR3 coding sequence is TGTGCCAGCAGCGCTCCTGGGACAGGGATCACAGATACGCAGTATTTT. Protein sequence: CASSAPGTGITDTQYF.

V and J are TRBV6-1 and TRBJ2-7, with a tentative D call TRBD1 (6 bases). Germline V gene sequence: CDR1 MNHNS, CDR2 SASEGT. The CDR3 extends over 15 amino acids. With 1 base removed from V and 3 bases from J, the gap between germline ends came to 13 bases. CDR3 coding DNA: TGTGCCAGCAGTGAAGGGTCAGGGGCCTTCTACGAGCAGTACTTC. Its translation is CASSEGSGAFYEQYF.

DNA of the CDR3: TGTGCCAGCAGTGTGACAGGACCCTACGAGCAGTACTTC. As protein: CASSVTGPYEQYF. The rearrangement links TRBV5-8 to TRBJ2-7, with D perhaps TRBD1 (6 bases). The germline V and J ends were trimmed by 5 bases and 2 bases, with 11 bases remaining between them. This CDR3 is 13 amino acids long. Germline CDR1 is SGHTS and CDR2 is YDEGEE.

This sequence joins TRBV24-1 and TRBJ2-1; D not certain. The ends were cut back, 1 base at V and 4 bases at J, with 7 bases in the middle. The CDR3 spans 14 residues. Germline CDR1 and CDR2: KGHDR and SFDVKD. The DNA for the CDR3 is TGTGCCACCAGTGATTTTTCCAAATACAATGAGCAGTTCTTC. Amino acid sequence: CATSDFSKYNEQFF.

This chain links TRBV7-2 with TRBJ1-3; D remains ambiguous. This CDR3 is built from 15 residues. CDR1 is SGHTA and CDR2 is FQGNSA in the germline V gene. The V gene lost 5 bases and the J gene lost 0 bases, with 11 bases spanning the gap. This CDR3 is CASSTGGFSGNTIYF. The CDR3 DNA is TGTGCCAGCAGCACGGGAGGGTTCTCTGGAAACACCATATATTTT.

The chain employs TRBV28 and TRBJ2-2; unclear D gene. This CDR3 has 12 amino acids. V lost 5 bases to trimming and J lost 4 bases, with 5 bases between them. The germline CDR1 and CDR2 sequences are MDHEN and SYDVKM. CDR3 residues: CASSLLTGELFF. CDR3 nucleotide sequence: TGTGCCAGCAGTCTCCTCACCGGGGAGCTGTTTTTT.

The chain is built from TRBV20-1 and TRBJ2-7; TRBD2 matches 7 bases. Germline loops: CDR1 DFQATT, CDR2 SNEGSKA (reference sequence). The CDR3 is 17 amino acids. After removal of 3 bases from V and 2 bases from J, the junction contained 16 bases not matched to a gene. Here the CDR3 DNA reads TGCAGTGCTAGTGGCCCAGATCAGACGGGAGGTACCTACGAGCAGTACTTC. Translating gives CSASGPDQTGGTYEQYF.

This rearrangement joins TRBV10-3 to TRBJ2-5, with D perhaps TRBD1 (5 bases). The ends were cut back, 0 bases at V and 3 bases at J, with 8 bases in the middle. This CDR3 has 14 amino acids. Germline loops: CDR1 ENHRY, CDR2 SYGVKD. The CDR3 protein is CAISESQGKETQYF. CDR3 nucleotide sequence: TGTGCCATCAGTGAGTCCCAGGGTAAAGAGACCCAGTACTTC.

The CDR3 is CASSGTVGDTEAFF. The CDR3 bases are TGTGCCAGCTCAGGGACTGTGGGAGACACTGAAGCTTTCTTT. The chain employs TRBV18 and TRBJ1-1; D might be TRBD1 (5 bases). V was shortened by 5 bases and J by 3 bases, with 13 bases between the two germline ends. Per the germline V gene, CDR1 is KGHSH and CDR2 is LQKENI. The CDR3 runs to 14 residues.

A single count supports this clone. CDR3 sequence reads: CASSSDVGDEKLFF. CDR3 in DNA: TGTGCCAGCAGCTCGGACGTAGGGGATGAAAAACTGTTTTTT. The rearrangement links TRBV16 to TRBJ1-4; TRBD1 is a possible D gene (5 bases). The CDR3 has 14 amino acids. Germline loops: CDR1 KGHSY, CDR2 FQNENV. V was cut by 5 bases and J by 6 bases, with 13 bases left in between. The entire variable domain, with the rest obtained from reference TRBV16 and TRBJ1-4, is as follows: GEEVAQTPKHLVRGEGQKAKLYCAPIKGHSYVFWYQQVLKNEFKFLISFQNENVFDETGMPKERFSAKCLPNSPCSLEIQATKLEDSAVYFCASSSDVGDEKLFFGSGTQLSVL.

The genes are TRBV5-1 and TRBJ1-1; 9 nucleotides align to TRBD1. V lost 5 bases, J lost 0 bases, and 5 bases stayed unmatched. CDR3 size: 15 residues. In germline, CDR1 is SGHRS, CDR2 YFSETQ. For the CDR3, the DNA is TGCGCCAGCAGTTACGGGACAGGGATGAACACTGAAGCTTTCTTT. It specifies CASSYGTGMNTEAFF.